This entry lists 14 T cell receptor beta chains sequenced from one sample in a study of blood T cell repertoires in COVID-19. Libraries were prepared by immunoSEQ multiplex PCR; TCRdb keeps only in-frame clonotypes and omits some of them. The sample consists of about 200,000 clones, roughly 90% of them appearing once. The sequencing sample was made of peripheral blood. The receptors here all came from a man in his forties or fifties with acute or convalescent COVID-19.

The rearrangement uses TRBV12-3 or TRBV12-4 and TRBJ2-1; 10 positions match TRBD2. There are 13 residues in the CDR3. V shed 6 bases, J shed 9 bases, and the junction held 5 bases outside the gene matches. CDR3 loop: CASRGTSEGEQFF. CDR3 DNA: TGTGCCAGCAGAGGGACTAGCGAGGGTGAGCAGTTCTTC.

The chain combines TRBV3-1 (or the pseudogene TRBV3-2) with TRBJ2-1; 7 positions match TRBD1. The germline V gene encodes CDR1 LGHDT and CDR2 YNNKEL (reference sequence). V gave up 4 bases and J gave up 1 base; unmatched junction bases: 10. The CDR3 length is 17 residues. CDR3 sequence reads: CASSRGQVADSYNEQFF. The DNA of the CDR3 is TGTGCCAGCAGCCGAGGACAGGTAGCAGATTCCTACAATGAGCAGTTCTTC.

The chain carries TRBV29-1 and TRBJ1-2; no reliable D call. CDR1 and CDR2 from the germline V gene are SQVTM and ANQGSEA. V was clipped by 7 bases and J by 5 bases, with 14 bases between them. The CDR3 totals 12 residues. The CDR3 spells CSAMEAGYGYTF. The CDR3 DNA reads as TGCAGCGCCATGGAGGCGGGGTATGGCTACACCTTC.

V and J are TRBV25-1 and TRBJ1-2, with TRBD1 matching over 7 bases. The CDR3 loop spans 13 amino acids. V shed 3 bases, J shed 8 bases, and the junction held 6 bases outside the gene matches. Per germline, CDR1 MGHDK and CDR2 SYGVNS. The CDR3, as DNA: TGTGCCAGCAGTGACGGCCAGGGGGACGGCTACACCTTC. This gives the protein CASSDGQGDGYTF.

CDR3 in DNA: TGCGCCAGCAGCTCCTCCGGGGGGGCCGCCGGGGAGCTGTTTTTT. Translated: CASSSSGGAAGELFF. V usage is TRBV5-1 and J usage is TRBJ2-2, with 8 bases matching TRBD2. The CDR3 has 15 residues. V gave up 3 bases and J gave up 6 bases; unmatched junction bases: 7. Germline V CDR1 and CDR2: SGHRS, YFSETQ.

The chain has TRBV19 and TRBJ2-5, with D unresolved. Germline V gene data show CDR1 as LNHDA and CDR2 as SQIVND (reference sequence). The CDR3 has 15 amino acids. The germline V and J ends were trimmed by 4 bases and 4 bases, with 16 bases remaining between them. As DNA, the CDR3 is TGTGCCAGTAGTACCCTCTCCAGAAAAATAGAGACCCAGTACTTC. As protein: CASSTLSRKIETQYF.

The J gene is TRBJ2-7, the V gene TRBV4-2; a weak D match, TRBD1 (5 bases). Germline assignment: CDR1 LGHNA and CDR2 YNFKEQ. V lost 0 bases to trimming and J lost 2 bases, with 14 bases between them. This CDR3 is 16 amino acids long. The CDR3 bases are TGTGCCAGCAGCCAAGACCTAGTAGGGGCACCCTACGAGCAGTACGTC. Translated: CASSQDLVGAPYEQYV.

The rearrangement joins TRBV6-5 to TRBJ1-5, with D possibly matching TRBD1 (5 bases). From germline, CDR1 is MNHEY and CDR2 SVGAGI. This CDR3 region has 13 residues. V dropped 2 bases and J dropped 9 bases, with 11 bases sitting between them. In DNA form, the CDR3 reads TGTGCCAGCAGTTACAACCTCAGGGCGCCCCAGCATTTT. Translation: CASSYNLRAPQHF.

Only a few counts were recorded for this clone. V is TRBV2 and J is TRBJ1-5; 7 nucleotides match TRBD1. Per germline, CDR1 SNHLY and CDR2 FYNNEI. J lost 3 bases, V lost 6 bases, and 8 bases had no gene match. The CDR3 has 15 amino acids. CDR3 sequence: CASRGPGQSNQPQHF. The CDR3 DNA reads TGTGCCAGCAGAGGACCGGGACAGTCCAATCAGCCCCAGCATTTT.

The chain uses TRBV7-9 and TRBJ1-2; the D gene is possibly TRBD1 (6 bases). Germline loops: CDR1 SEHNR, CDR2 FQNEAQ (reference sequence). The CDR3 has 18 amino acids. Trimming pared 5 bases from V and 2 bases from J, leaving 24 bases between. The CDR3 DNA reads as TGTGCCAGCAGCGCACCTCTGGTCCCTGGGACATCGAACTATGGCTACACCTTC. Amino acids: CASSAPLVPGTSNYGYTF.

In nucleotides, the CDR3 is TGTGCCAGCAGGCCCATCGTTGGGCGGGCGAGGACCCAGCATTTT. Protein product: CASRPIVGRARTQHF. V gene TRBV6-6 combines with J gene TRBJ1-5, with no clear D. Germline CDR1 and CDR2: MNHNY and SVGAGI (reference sequence). The CDR3 spans 15 residues. The V gene lost 6 bases and the J gene lost 11 bases, with 23 bases spanning the gap.

Only one count was recorded for this clone. The genes are TRBV7-9 and TRBJ1-5; no firm D call. Germline V gene lookup returns CDR1 SEHNR and CDR2 FQNEAQ (reference sequence). Trimming cost V 1 base and J 7 bases, with 14 bases left between them. The CDR3 is 15 amino acids. CDR3 DNA: TGTGCCAGCAGCTTAGATGGTGAGGGTTGGCAGCCCCAGCATTTT. It is translated as CASSLDGEGWQPQHF.

V is TRBV10-1 and J is TRBJ2-7; TRBD1 matches 8 bases. V lost 2 bases and J lost 4; bases outside the gene matches: 13. Per the germline V gene, CDR1 is WNHNN and CDR2 is SYGVQD (reference sequence). The length of the CDR3 is 17 residues. The CDR3 DNA reads TGCGCCAGCAGTGAGATAAAGGACAGGGAATCCCGATACGAGCAGTACGTC. Translated: CASSEIKDRESRYEQYV.

The V and J genes are TRBV9 and TRBJ2-1; D may be TRBD2 (5 bases). This CDR3 comprises 15 residues. Germline CDR1 reads SGDLS; CDR2 reads YYNGEE. V was trimmed by 4 bases and J by 2 bases, leaving 13 bases between them. The CDR3 sequence: CASSRRNQAYNEQFF. In DNA form, the CDR3 reads TGTGCCAGCAGCAGGAGGAACCAGGCCTACAATGAGCAGTTCTTC. The full variable domain, with the rest looked up from reference TRBV9 and TRBJ2-1, is DSGVTQTPKHLITATGQRVTLRCSPRSGDLSVYWYQQSLDQGLQFLIQYYNGEERAKGNILERFSAQQFPDLHSELNLSSLELGDSALYFCASSRRNQAYNEQFFGPGTRLTVL.